This T cell receptor beta chain stems from a study of blood T cell repertoires in COVID-19. Clinical history as reported by participants underpinned cohort assignment. All recovered Cohort 3 donors got two negative PCRs, got clearance, or saw symptom resolution. In the authors' methods: Amplification from reference gene primers served as the basis for estimated nucleated cell counts. This table comes from immunoSEQ multiplex PCR, and its TCRdb copy is limited to in-frame clones, with some not included. V and J calls plus clone size are reproduced from that table; the DNA served to infer D and trimming. The sample yields about 150,000 clones, around 86% seen once. Trimming left V 3 bases short and J 2 bases short, with 13 bases between. Germline CDR1 LNHDA, CDR2 SQIVND (reference sequence). The CDR3 totals 15 residues.

Sequencing used PBMCs or T cells enriched from blood (not recorded which). V and J are TRBV19 and TRBJ1-2; D is perhaps TRBD1 (6 bases). The receptor comes from a man in his fifties or sixties who had recovered from COVID-19. CDR3 nucleotide sequence: TGTGCCAGTAGTATCATCGACAGGTCCAACTATGGCTACACCTTC. Encoded protein: CASSIIDRSNYGYTF. Drawing the rest from reference TRBV19 and TRBJ1-2, the complete variable domain is DGGITQSPKYLFRKEGQNVTLSCEQNLNHDAMYWYRQDPGQGLRLIYYSQIVNDFQKGDIAEGYSVSREKKESFPLTVTSAQKNPTAFYLCASSIIDRSNYGYTFGSGTRLTVV.